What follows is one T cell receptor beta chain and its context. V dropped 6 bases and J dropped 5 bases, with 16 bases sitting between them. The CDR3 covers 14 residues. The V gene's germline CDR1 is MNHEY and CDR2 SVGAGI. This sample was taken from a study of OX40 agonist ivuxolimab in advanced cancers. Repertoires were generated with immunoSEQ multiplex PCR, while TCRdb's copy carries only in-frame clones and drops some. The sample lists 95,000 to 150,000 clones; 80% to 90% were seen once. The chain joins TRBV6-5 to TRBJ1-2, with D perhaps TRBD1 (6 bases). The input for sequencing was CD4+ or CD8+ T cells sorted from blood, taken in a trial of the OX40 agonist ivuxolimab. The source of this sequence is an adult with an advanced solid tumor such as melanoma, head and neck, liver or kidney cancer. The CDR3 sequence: CASSPGQWDYGYTF. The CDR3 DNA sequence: TGTGCCAGCAGCCCCGGACAGTGGGATTATGGCTACACCTTC.